The following is a T cell receptor (gamma chain) sequence with its context. The antigen is not known. Sequences come from RNA converted to cDNA by reverse transcription. The CDR3 regions were amplified by multiplex PCR from V-gene primers to a constant-region primer. TCRdb re-processed the multiplex PCR reads via CATT. The table includes about 27,000 gamma-chain clones, around a fifth detected once. The entry originates in a study of Vδ1+ human thymocytes. Study-wide findings and caveats: In the thymus, TRG and TRD repertoires looked highly polyclonal with Gaussian CDR3 lengths.

Germline trimming cut 0 bases from V and 4 bases from J; bases unmatched to any gene: 5. Germline CDR1 is EGSTGY and CDR2 is YDSYTSSV. This CDR3 is built from 15 residues. The sequence was collected from a boy in the first two years of life who had congenital heart surgery. The chain carries TRGV4 and TRGJP1. The specimen sequenced was Vdelta1+ gamma-delta thymocytes from the thymus. Subset reported: FACS-sorted CD3+ TCRalphabeta- TCRVdelta1+ TCRVdelta2- thymocytes. The CDR3 DNA follows: TGTGCCACCTGGGATGGGCACCTCACTGGTTGGTTCAAGATATTT. As protein: CATWDGHLTGWFKIF.